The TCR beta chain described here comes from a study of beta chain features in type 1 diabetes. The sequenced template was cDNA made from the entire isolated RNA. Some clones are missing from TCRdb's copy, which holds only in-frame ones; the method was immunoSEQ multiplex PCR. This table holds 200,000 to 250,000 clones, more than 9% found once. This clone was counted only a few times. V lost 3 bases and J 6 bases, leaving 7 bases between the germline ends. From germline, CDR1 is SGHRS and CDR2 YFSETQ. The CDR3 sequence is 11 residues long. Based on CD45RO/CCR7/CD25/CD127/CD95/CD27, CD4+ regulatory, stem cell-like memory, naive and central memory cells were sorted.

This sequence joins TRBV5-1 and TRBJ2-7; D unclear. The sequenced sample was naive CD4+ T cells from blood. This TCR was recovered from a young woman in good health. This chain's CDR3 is CASSSNGEQYF. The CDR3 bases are TGCGCCAGCAGCTCTAACGGCGAGCAGTACTTC.